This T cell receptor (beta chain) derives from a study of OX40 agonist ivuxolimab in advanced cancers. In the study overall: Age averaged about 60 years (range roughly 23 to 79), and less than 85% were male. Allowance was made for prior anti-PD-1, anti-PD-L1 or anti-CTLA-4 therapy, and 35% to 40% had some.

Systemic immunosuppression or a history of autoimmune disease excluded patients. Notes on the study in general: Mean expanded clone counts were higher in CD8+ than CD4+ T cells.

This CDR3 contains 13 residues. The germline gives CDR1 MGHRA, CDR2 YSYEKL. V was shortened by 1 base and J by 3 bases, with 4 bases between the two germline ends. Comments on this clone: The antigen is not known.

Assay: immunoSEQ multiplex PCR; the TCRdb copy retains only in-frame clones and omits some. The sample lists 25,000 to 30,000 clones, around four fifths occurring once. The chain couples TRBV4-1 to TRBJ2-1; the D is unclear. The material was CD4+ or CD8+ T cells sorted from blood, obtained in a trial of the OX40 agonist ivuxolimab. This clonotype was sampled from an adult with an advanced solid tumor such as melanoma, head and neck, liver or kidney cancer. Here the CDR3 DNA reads TGCGCCAGCAGCCAAGTTATCTACAATGAGCAGTTCTTC. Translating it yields CASSQVIYNEQFF.